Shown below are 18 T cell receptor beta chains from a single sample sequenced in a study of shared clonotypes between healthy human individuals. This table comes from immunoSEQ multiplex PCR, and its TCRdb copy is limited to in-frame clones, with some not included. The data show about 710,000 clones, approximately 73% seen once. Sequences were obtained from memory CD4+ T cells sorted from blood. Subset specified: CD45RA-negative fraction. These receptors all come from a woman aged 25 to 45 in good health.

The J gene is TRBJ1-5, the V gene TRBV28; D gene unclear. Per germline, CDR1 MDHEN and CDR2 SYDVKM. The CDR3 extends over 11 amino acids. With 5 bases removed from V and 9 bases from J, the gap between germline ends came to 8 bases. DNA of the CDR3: TGTGCCAGCAGTACTACTAGGCCCCAGCATTTT. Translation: CASSTTRPQHF.

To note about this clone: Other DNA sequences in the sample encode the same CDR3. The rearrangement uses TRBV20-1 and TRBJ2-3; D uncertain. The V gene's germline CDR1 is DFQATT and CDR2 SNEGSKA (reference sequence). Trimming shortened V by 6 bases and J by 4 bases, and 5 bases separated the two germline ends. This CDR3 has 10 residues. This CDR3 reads CSARADTQYF. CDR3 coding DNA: TGCAGTGCACGAGCAGATACGCAGTATTTT.

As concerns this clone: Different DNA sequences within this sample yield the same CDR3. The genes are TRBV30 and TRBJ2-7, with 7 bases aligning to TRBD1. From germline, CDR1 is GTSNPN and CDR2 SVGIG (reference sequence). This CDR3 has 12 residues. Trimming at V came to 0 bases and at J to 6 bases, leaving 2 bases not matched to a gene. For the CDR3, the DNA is TGTGCCTGGAGTGTAAGGGGGCGCGAGCAGTACTTC. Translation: CAWSVRGREQYF.

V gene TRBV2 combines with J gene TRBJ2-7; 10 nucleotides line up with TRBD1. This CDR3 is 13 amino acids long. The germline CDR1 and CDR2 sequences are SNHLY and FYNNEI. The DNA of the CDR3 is TGTGCATCTGTGGGACAGGGGTCCTACGAGCAGTACTTC. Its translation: CASVGQGSYEQYF.

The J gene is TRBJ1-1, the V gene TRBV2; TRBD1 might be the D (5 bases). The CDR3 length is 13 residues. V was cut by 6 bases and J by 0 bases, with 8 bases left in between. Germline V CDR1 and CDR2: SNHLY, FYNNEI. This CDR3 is CASSRDVNTEAFF. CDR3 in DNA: TGTGCCAGCAGCAGGGATGTGAACACTGAAGCTTTCTTT. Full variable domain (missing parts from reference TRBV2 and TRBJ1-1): EPEVTQTPSHQVTQMGQEVILRCVPISNHLYFYWYRQILGQKVEFLVSFYNNEISEKSEIFDDQFSVERPDGSNFTLKIRSTKLEDSAMYFCASSRDVNTEAFFGQGTRLTVV.

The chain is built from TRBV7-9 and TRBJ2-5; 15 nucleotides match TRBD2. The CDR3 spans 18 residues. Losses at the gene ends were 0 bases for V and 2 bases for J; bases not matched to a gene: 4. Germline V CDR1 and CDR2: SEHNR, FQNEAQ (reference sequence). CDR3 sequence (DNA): TGTGCCAGCAGCTTAGCGGGACTAGCGGGAGGCGGACAAGAGACCCAGTACTTC. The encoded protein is CASSLAGLAGGGQETQYF.

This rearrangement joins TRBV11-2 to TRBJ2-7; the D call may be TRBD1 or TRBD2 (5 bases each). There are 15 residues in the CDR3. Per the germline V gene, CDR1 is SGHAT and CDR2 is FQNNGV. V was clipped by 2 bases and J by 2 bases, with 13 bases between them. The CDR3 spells CASSLLGEGAYEQYF. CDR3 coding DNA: TGTGCCAGCAGCTTATTGGGGGAAGGAGCCTACGAGCAGTACTTC.

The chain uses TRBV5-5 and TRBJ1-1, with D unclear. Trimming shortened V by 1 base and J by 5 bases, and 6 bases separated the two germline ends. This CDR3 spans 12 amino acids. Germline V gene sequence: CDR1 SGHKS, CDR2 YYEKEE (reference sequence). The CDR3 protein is CASSLKGTEAFF. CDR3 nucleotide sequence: TGTGCCAGCAGCTTGAAGGGTACTGAAGCTTTCTTT.

CDR3 coding DNA: TGTGCCAGTAGTACCAGCGGCACAGATACGCAGTATTTT. It is translated as CASSTSGTDTQYF. J is TRBJ2-3 and V is TRBV19; D ambiguous. This CDR3 is built from 13 residues. The V end was cut by 4 bases, the J end by 1 base, with 6 bases between. Per germline, CDR1 LNHDA and CDR2 SQIVND (reference sequence).

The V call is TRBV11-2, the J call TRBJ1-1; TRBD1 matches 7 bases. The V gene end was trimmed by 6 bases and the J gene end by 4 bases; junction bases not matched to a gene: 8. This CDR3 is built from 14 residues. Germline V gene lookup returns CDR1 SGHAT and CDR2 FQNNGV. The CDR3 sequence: CASSLTGVGTEAFF. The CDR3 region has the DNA TGTGCCAGCAGTCTTACAGGGGTTGGCACTGAAGCTTTCTTT.

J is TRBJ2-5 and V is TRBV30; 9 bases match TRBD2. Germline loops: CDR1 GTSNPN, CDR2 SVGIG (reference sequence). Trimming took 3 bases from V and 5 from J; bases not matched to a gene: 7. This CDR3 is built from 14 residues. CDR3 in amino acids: CAWSVAGESETQYF. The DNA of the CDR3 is TGTGCCTGGAGCGTAGCGGGAGAGTCGGAGACCCAGTACTTC.

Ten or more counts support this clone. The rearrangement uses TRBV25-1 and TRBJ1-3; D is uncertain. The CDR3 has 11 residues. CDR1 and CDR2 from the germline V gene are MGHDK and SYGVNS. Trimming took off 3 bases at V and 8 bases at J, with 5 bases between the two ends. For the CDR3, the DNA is TGTGCCAGCAGTGACTCGTACACCATATATTTT. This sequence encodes CASSDSYTIYF.

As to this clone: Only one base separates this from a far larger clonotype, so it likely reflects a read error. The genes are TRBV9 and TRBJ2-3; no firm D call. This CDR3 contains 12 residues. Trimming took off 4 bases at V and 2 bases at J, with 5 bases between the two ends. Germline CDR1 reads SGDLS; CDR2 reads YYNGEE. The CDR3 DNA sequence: TGTGCCAGCAGCCCCTCCACAGATACGCAGTATTTT. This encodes CASSPSTDTQYF.

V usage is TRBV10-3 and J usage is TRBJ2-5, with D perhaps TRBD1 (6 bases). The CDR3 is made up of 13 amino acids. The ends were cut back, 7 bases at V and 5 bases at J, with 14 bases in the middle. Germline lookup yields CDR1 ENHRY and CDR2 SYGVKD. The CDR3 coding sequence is TGTGCCATCAAAGGACAGCCGAGGGAGACCCAGTACTTC. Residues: CAIKGQPRETQYF.

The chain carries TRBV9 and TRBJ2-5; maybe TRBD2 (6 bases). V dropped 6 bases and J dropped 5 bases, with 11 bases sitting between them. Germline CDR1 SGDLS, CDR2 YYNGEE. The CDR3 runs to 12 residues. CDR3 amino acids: CASKGSGETQYF. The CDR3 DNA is TGTGCCAGCAAAGGTAGCGGTGAGACCCAGTACTTC.

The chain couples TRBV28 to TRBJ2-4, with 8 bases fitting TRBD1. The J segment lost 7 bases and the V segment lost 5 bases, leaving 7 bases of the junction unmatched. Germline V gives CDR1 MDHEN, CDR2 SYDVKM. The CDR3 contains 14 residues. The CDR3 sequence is CASSPWTGRNIQYF. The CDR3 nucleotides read TGTGCCAGCAGTCCGTGGACAGGGCGGAACATTCAGTACTTC. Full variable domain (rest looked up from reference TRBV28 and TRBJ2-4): DVKVTQSSRYLVKRTGEKVFLECVQDMDHENMFWYRQDPGLGLRLIYFSYDVKMKEKGDIPEGYSVSREKKERFSLILESASTNQTSMYLCASSPWTGRNIQYFGAGTRLSVL.

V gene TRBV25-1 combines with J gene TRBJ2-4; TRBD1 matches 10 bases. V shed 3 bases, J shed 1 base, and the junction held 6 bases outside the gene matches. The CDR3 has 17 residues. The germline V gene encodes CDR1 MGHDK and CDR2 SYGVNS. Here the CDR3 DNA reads TGTGCCAGCAGTGAGGGGACAGGGGAGGGGGCCAAAAACATTCAGTACTTC. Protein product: CASSEGTGEGAKNIQYF.

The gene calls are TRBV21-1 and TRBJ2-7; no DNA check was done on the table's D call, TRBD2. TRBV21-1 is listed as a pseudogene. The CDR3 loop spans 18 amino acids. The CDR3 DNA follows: TGTGCCAGCAGCAGAAACATAGCGGGATACCGACCGCAGTACGAGCAGTACTTC. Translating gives CASSRNIAGYRPQYEQYF.